This is a list of T cell receptor beta chains from one sample in a study of T cell responses to AZD1222 COVID-19 vaccine. Here immunoSEQ multiplex PCR was the method, and the copy in TCRdb shows in-frame clones only, minus some. This table has 120,000 to 150,000 clones, around nine tenths appearing once. Sequenced here: peripheral blood, sampled on day 0 of AZD1222 vaccination. These receptors were collected from an adult in good health. Each CDR3 is given with its conserved first and last residue. A D gene is named only where the DNA matches it firmly. The listing skips clone size in some rows; elsewhere it reads once, few, many or a size class.

abundance	d_gene	v_gene	j_gene	CDR3aa	CDR3nt
NA	TRBD1	TRBV10-2	TRBJ1-5	CASSGSHRGSNQPQHF	TGCGCCAGCAGTGGGTCTCACAGGGGTAGCAATCAGCCCCAGCATTTT
once	TRBD2	TRBV11-3	TRBJ2-1	CASSYLAGGDNEQFF	TGTGCCAGCAGCTACCTAGCGGGAGGAGACAATGAGCAGTTCTTC
NA	NA	TRBV6-5	TRBJ2-5	CASSYSWARAGTQYF	TGTGCCAGCAGTTACTCGTGGGCCAGGGCGGGGACCCAGTACTTC
NA	NA	TRBV20-1	TRBJ1-2	CSASDTAHGYTF	TGCAGTGCTAGTGACACTGCCCATGGCTACACCTTC
NA	TRBD1	TRBV19	TRBJ1-5	CASRGQGLGQPQHF	TGTGCCAGTAGAGGACAGGGTCTTGGTCAGCCCCAGCATTTT
once	NA	TRBV5-1	TRBJ2-6	CASRLTGTKDLTF	TGCGCCAGCAGACTCACCGGGACAAAGGACCTGACTTTC
NA	NA	TRBV12-3/TRBV12-4	TRBJ2-7	CASGPSGPEQYF	TGTGCCAGCGGGCCCTCAGGGCCCGAGCAGTACTTC
NA	NA	TRBV5-1	TRBJ2-3	CASSLDDTQYF	TGCGCCAGCAGCTTGGACGATACGCAGTATTTT
once	TRBD1	TRBV19	TRBJ1-1	CASSTTGDTEAFF	TGTGCCAGTAGTACAACAGGGGACACTGAAGCTTTCTTT
NA	NA	TRBV5-1	TRBJ1-3	CASSLDFGGNTIYF	TGCGCCAGCAGCTTGGATTTCGGTGGAAACACCATATATTTT
NA	TRBD1	TRBV6-5	TRBJ1-2	CASSSADRGLSNGYTF	TGTGCCAGCAGTTCCGCGGACAGGGGCCTAAGTAATGGCTACACCTTC
NA	NA	TRBV30	TRBJ1-3	CAWGMPLSGNTIYF	TGTGCCTGGGGCATGCCTCTCTCTGGAAACACCATATATTTT
NA	TRBD1	TRBV9	TRBJ1-3	CASSAGTAGNTIYF	TGTGCCAGCAGCGCCGGGACAGCTGGAAACACCATATATTTT
NA	NA	TRBV28	TRBJ1-3	CASSLYWGSSGNTIYF	TGTGCCAGCAGTTTATATTGGGGGAGCTCTGGAAACACCATATATTTT
NA	TRBD1	TRBV5-8	TRBJ2-3	CASSRAGGEADTQYF	TGTGCCAGCAGCCGAGCAGGGGGCGAGGCAGATACGCAGTATTTT
NA	NA	TRBV7-3	TRBJ1-5	CASSKAPLRDTPRPQHF	TGTGCCAGCAGCAAAGCCCCGCTCCGGGACACCCCCCGGCCCCAGCATTTT
NA	TRBD1	TRBV6-5	TRBJ1-5	CASRRQGPKNQPQHF	TGTGCCAGCAGGCGACAGGGACCAAAAAATCAGCCCCAGCATTTT
NA	NA	TRBV2	TRBJ2-7	CASTKGAGSAYEQYF	TGTGCCAGCACAAAAGGGGCGGGTTCGGCCTACGAGCAGTACTTC
NA	NA	TRBV7-2	TRBJ1-2	CASSLEPGRSGGYTF	TGTGCCAGCAGCTTAGAGCCAGGAAGGTCCGGCGGCTACACCTTC
NA	NA	TRBV19	TRBJ1-5	CASSYDRNQPQHF	TGTGCCAGTAGTTACGACAGGAATCAGCCCCAGCATTTT
NA	NA	TRBV3-1/TRBV3-2	TRBJ2-7	CASSQVPLTSYEQYF	TGTGCCAGCAGCCAAGTTCCCCTTACATCCTACGAGCAGTACTTC
few	NA	TRBV2	TRBJ2-5	CASTRTRGQETQYF	TGTGCCAGCACCAGAACTAGGGGCCAAGAGACCCAGTACTTC
NA	NA	TRBV27	TRBJ1-1	CASSFSANVNTEAFF	TGTGCCAGCAGTTTTTCGGCGAATGTCAACACTGAAGCTTTCTTT
NA	TRBD1	TRBV6-5	TRBJ2-3	CASIWDRGYTDTQYF	TGTGCCAGCATTTGGGACAGGGGCTATACAGATACGCAGTATTTT
NA	NA	TRBV7-9	TRBJ1-2	CASNTRWGYTF	TGTGCCAGCAACACCCGGTGGGGCTACACCTTC
NA	TRBD2	TRBV7-9	TRBJ2-7	CASRGDPGLAGASPYEQYF	TGTGCCAGCAGGGGAGATCCGGGACTAGCGGGAGCTTCCCCCTACGAGCAGTACTTC
NA	TRBD1	TRBV19	TRBJ2-7	CASSISGQDSSYEQYF	TGTGCCAGTAGTATATCGGGACAGGACTCCTCCTACGAGCAGTACTTC
NA	NA	TRBV5-1	TRBJ2-7	CASSLAGTGTEQYF	TGCGCCAGCAGCTTGGCCGGAACCGGCACCGAGCAGTACTTC
NA	TRBD2	TRBV14	TRBJ2-3	CASSFRLAGGPESTDTQYF	TGTGCCAGCAGCTTTCGACTAGCGGGGGGGCCCGAGAGCACAGATACGCAGTATTTT
once	NA	TRBV28	TRBJ2-5	CASSLPGIETQYF	TGTGCCAGCAGTTTACCAGGAATCGAGACCCAGTACTTC
NA	TRBD1	TRBV24-1	TRBJ1-2	CATSEGQGTANYGYTF	TGTGCCACCAGTGAGGGACAGGGGACCGCAAACTATGGCTACACCTTC
NA	NA	TRBV7-9	TRBJ1-2	CASSLHQMGAHGYTF	TGTGCCAGCAGCTTACACCAAATGGGCGCGCACGGCTACACCTTC
NA	TRBD1	TRBV19	TRBJ2-5	CASSLGTGPPELGTQYF	TGTGCCAGTAGTCTTGGGACAGGCCCGCCGGAACTGGGGACCCAGTACTTC
NA	NA	TRBV29-1	TRBJ1-2	CSVDPQTANYGYTF	TGCAGCGTCGATCCTCAGACAGCGAACTATGGCTACACCTTC
NA	NA	TRBV7-3	TRBJ1-1	CASSLRAGPTDGAFF	TGTGCCAGCAGCTTAAGGGCAGGACCCACCGATGGAGCTTTCTTT
NA	TRBD1	TRBV19	TRBJ1-2	CASSIADRGRIYGYTF	TGTGCCAGTAGTATCGCCGACAGGGGGCGCATCTATGGCTACACCTTC
NA	NA	TRBV28	TRBJ2-5	CASSSHGLGLMRETQYF	TGTGCCAGCAGTTCGCATGGGTTGGGCCTCATGCGGGAGACCCAGTACTTC
NA	NA	TRBV18	TRBJ1-1	CASSSLEGTAGAFF	TGTGCCAGCTCCTCCTTGGAGGGAACGGCGGGAGCTTTCTTT
NA	NA	TRBV11-2	TRBJ2-7	CASSTGPTYEQYF	TGTGCCAGCAGCACGGGACCCACCTACGAGCAGTACTTC
NA	TRBD1	TRBV3-1/TRBV3-2	TRBJ2-5	CASTQQGPETQYF	TGTGCCAGCACCCAACAGGGGCCAGAGACCCAGTACTTC
NA	NA	TRBV18	TRBJ1-6	CASSPTASGYNSPLHF	TGTGCCAGCTCACCAACCGCCTCAGGTTATAATTCACCCCTCCACTTT
NA	NA	TRBV7-8	TRBJ2-7	CASSLGRVGYEQYF	TGTGCCAGCAGCTTAGGACGCGTAGGGTACGAGCAGTACTTC
NA	TRBD1	TRBV25-1	TRBJ2-7	CATGQGSSYEQYF	TGTGCCACCGGACAGGGAAGCTCCTACGAGCAGTACTTC
NA	TRBD2	TRBV6-6	TRBJ2-7	CASSSITSGQPYEQYF	TGTGCCAGCAGTTCCATCACTAGCGGACAACCTTACGAGCAGTACTTC
NA	NA	TRBV5-1	TRBJ1-1	CASSHQGHNTEAFF	TGCGCCAGCAGCCACCAAGGACACAACACTGAAGCTTTCTTT
NA	NA	TRBV7-2	TRBJ1-1	CASSPAVTAVLEAFF	TGTGCCAGCAGCCCGGCTGTGACCGCGGTTCTTGAAGCTTTCTTT
NA	NA	TRBV29-1	TRBJ1-2	CSVGAGSGYTF	TGCAGCGTTGGGGCAGGGAGTGGCTACACCTTC